This T cell receptor beta chain is drawn from a study of blood T cell repertoires in COVID-19. Overall study context: COVID-19 samples, acute and convalescent, were from the United States, Italy and Spain.

This clone turned up a few times. Per the original methods: Reference gene primer amplification gave estimated nucleated cell counts. Libraries were prepared by immunoSEQ multiplex PCR; TCRdb keeps only in-frame clonotypes and omits some of them. V and J calls and clone size follow that table, whereas D and trimming were derived from the DNA. The sample contains 310,000 or so clones, around 87% of which appear only once. Germline CDR1 MDHEN, CDR2 SYDVKM. The length of the CDR3 is 15 residues. Trimming took off 7 bases at V and 0 bases at J, with 16 bases between the two ends. The sequencing input was peripheral blood. The TCR originated in a man in his 70s with acute or convalescent COVID-19. The rearrangement joins TRBV28 to TRBJ2-7, with D maybe TRBD1 (5 bases). The CDR3 loop is CASKGSGYSSYEQYF. DNA for the CDR3: TGTGCCAGCAAAGGTTCAGGGTACAGCTCCTACGAGCAGTACTTC.